Given below is one T cell receptor (beta chain) in context. Patients of the Seattle cohort, enrolled during active infection, were followed longitudinally. This specimen belongs to a study of blood T cell repertoires in COVID-19. For the study at large: The United States, Italy and Spain supplied acute and convalescent COVID-19 samples. T cells, B-cell-depleted T cells, or PBMCs provided the cDNA or gDNA that served as material.

Under the authors' procedure: The assay estimated nucleated cells by amplifying reference gene primers. Clones were read by immunoSEQ multiplex PCR, and TCRdb kept only the in-frame ones, dropping some. V and J calls plus clone size are reproduced from that table; the DNA served to infer D and trimming. The profile covers about 430,000 clones, with 70% to 90% appearing a single time and 0.8% to 0.85% taken by the ten largest. Deletions cut 6 bases from V and 6 bases from J, with 12 bases between. The CDR3 totals 13 residues. Germline V gene sequence: CDR1 LNHDA, CDR2 SQIVND (reference sequence). Sequencing input: peripheral blood. The chain carries TRBV19 and TRBJ1-5, with D perhaps TRBD1 (6 bases). This clonotype was sampled from a man between 18 and 35 years old with COVID-19, enrolled during active disease. The CDR3 DNA follows: TGTGCCAGTAGAACAGGGACGGTTCAGCCCCAGCATTTT. It is translated as CASRTGTVQPQHF. Variable domain in full (rest from reference TRBV19 and TRBJ1-5): DGGITQSPKYLFRKEGQNVTLSCEQNLNHDAMYWYRQDPGQGLRLIYYSQIVNDFQKGDIAEGYSVSREKKESFPLTVTSAQKNPTAFYLCASRTGTVQPQHFGDGTRLSIL.